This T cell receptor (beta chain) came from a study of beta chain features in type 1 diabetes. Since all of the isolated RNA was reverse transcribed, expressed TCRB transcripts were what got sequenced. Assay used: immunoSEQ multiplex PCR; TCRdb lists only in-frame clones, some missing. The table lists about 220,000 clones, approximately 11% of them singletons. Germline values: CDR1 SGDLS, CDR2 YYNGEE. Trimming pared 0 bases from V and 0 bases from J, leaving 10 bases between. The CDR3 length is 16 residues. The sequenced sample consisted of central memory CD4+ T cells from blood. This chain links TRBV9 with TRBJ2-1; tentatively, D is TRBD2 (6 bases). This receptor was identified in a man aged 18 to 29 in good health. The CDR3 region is CASSVGATSSYNEQFF. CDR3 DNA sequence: TGTGCCAGCAGCGTAGGGGCGACTAGCTCCTACAATGAGCAGTTCTTC.